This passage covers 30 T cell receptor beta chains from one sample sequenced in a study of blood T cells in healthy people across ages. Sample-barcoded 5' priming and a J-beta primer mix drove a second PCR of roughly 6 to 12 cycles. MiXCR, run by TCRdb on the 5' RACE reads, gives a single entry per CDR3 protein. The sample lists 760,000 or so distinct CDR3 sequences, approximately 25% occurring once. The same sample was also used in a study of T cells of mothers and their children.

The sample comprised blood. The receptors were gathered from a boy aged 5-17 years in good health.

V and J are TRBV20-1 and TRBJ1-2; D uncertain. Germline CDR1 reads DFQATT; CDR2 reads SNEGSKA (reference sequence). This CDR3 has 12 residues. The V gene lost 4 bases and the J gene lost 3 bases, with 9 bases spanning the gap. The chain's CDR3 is CSANPSYYGYTF. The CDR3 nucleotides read TGCAGTGCTAATCCCAGCTACTATGGCTACACCTTC.

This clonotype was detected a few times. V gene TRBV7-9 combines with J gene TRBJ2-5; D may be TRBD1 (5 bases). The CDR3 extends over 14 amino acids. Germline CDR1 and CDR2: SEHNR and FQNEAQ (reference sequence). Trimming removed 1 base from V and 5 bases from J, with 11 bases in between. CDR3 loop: CASSLGPGWETQYF. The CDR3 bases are TGTGCCAGCAGCTTAGGTCCAGGGTGGGAGACCCAGTACTTC.

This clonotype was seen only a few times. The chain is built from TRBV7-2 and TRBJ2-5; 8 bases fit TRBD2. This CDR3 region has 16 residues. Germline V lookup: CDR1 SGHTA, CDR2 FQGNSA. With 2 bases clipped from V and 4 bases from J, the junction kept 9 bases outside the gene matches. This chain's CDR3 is CASSLFGGRRGETQYF. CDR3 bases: TGTGCCAGCAGCTTATTTGGCGGGAGGCGCGGAGAGACCCAGTACTTC.

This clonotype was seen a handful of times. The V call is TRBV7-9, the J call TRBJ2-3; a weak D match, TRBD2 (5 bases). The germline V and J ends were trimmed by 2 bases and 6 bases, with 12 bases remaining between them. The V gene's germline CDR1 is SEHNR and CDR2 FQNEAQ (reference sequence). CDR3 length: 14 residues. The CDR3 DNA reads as TGTGCCAGCAGCTTATCCGGAGGACGGGATACGCAGTATTTT. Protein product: CASSLSGGRDTQYF.

The CDR3 region is CASSPTEPVYGYTF. For the CDR3, the DNA is TGTGCCAGCAGCCCTACAGAACCCGTCTATGGCTACACCTTC. This chain connects TRBV12-3 or TRBV12-4 to TRBJ1-2; no reliable D call. V lost 6 bases and J 4 bases, leaving 15 bases between the germline ends. CDR3 length equals 14 residues.

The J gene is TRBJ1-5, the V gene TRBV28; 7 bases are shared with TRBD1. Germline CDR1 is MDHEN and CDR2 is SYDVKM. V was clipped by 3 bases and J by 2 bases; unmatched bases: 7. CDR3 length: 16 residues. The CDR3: CASSLRGGAGNQPQHF. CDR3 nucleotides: TGTGCCAGCAGTTTGCGAGGGGGCGCCGGCAATCAGCCCCAGCATTTT. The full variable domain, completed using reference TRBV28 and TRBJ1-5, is DVKVTQSSRYLVKRTGEKVFLECVQDMDHENMFWYRQDPGLGLRLIYFSYDVKMKEKGDIPEGYSVSREKKERFSLILESASTNQTSMYLCASSLRGGAGNQPQHFGDGTRLSIL.

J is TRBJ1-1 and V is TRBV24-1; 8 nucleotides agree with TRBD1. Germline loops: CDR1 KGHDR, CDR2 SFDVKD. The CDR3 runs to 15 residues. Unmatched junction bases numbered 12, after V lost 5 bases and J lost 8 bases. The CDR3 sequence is CATSGDGQGPPEAFF. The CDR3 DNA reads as TGTGCCACCAGTGGGGACGGACAGGGCCCACCCGAAGCTTTCTTT.

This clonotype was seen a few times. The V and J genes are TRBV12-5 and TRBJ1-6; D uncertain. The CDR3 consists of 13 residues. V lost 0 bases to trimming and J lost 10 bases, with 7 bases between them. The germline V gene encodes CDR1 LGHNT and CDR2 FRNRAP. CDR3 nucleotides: TGTGCTAGTGGTTTGGTGTTGGGATCACCCCTCCACTTT. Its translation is CASGLVLGSPLHF. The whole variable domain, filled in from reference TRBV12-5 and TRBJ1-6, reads DARVTQTPRHKVTEMGQEVTMRCQPILGHNTVFWYRQTMMQGLELLAYFRNRAPLDDSGMPKDRFSAEMPDATLATLKIQPSEPRDSAVYFCASGLVLGSPLHFGNGTRLTVT.

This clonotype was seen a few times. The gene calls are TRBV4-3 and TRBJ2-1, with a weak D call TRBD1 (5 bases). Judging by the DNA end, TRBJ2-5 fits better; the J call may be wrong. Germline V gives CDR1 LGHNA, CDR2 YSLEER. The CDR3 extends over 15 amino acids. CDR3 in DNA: TGCGCCAGCAGCCAAGACCCTCAGGGCTGGGAGACCCAGTACTTC. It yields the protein CASSQDPQGWETQYF.

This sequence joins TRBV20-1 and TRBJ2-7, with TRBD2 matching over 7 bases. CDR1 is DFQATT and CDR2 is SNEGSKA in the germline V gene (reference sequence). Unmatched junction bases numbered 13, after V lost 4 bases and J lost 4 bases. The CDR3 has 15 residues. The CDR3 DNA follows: TGCAGTGCTATCGGCCCTAGCGGTAAGGCTTACGAGCAGTACTTC. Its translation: CSAIGPSGKAYEQYF.

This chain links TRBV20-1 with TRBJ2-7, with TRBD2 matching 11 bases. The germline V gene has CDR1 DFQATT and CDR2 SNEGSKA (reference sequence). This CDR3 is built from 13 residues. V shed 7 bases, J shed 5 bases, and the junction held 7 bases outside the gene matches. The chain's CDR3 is CSGRVLAGDEQYF. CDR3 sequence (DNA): TGCAGTGGCAGGGTACTAGCGGGAGACGAGCAGTACTTC.

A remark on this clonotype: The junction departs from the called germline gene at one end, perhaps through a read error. This CDR3 is CASSPDTNNEKLFF. The CDR3 DNA sequence: TGCGCCAGCAGCCCGGACACGAACAATGAAAAACTGTTTTTT. The rearrangement joins TRBV11-2 to TRBJ1-4, with a tentative D call TRBD1 (5 bases). This CDR3 region has 14 residues. Per germline, CDR1 SGHAT and CDR2 FQNNGV. The whole variable domain, remainder taken from reference TRBV11-2 and TRBJ1-4, is EAGVAQSPRYKIIEKRQSVAFWCNPISGHATLYWYQQILGQGPKLLIQFQNNGVVDDSQLPKDRFSAERLKGVDSTLKIQPAKLEDSAVYLCASSPDTNNEKLFFGSGTQLSVL.

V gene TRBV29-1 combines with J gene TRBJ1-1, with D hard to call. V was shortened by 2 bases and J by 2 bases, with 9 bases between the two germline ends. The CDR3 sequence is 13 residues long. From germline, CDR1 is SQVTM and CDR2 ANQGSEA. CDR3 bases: TGCAGCGTTGAACCTCTACGTAACACTGAAGCTTTCTTT. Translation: CSVEPLRNTEAFF.

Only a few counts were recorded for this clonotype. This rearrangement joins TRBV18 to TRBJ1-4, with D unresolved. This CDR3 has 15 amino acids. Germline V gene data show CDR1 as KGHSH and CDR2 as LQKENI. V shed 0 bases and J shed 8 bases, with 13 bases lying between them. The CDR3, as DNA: TGTGCCAGCTCACCACCGGGAGAGAATGAGGAAAAACTGTTTTTT. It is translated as CASSPPGENEEKLFF.

The CDR3 DNA sequence: TGTGCCAGCAGTTTTGGGCTGTTGGGATACCGATCCGCCACAGATACGCAGTATTTT. Protein sequence: CASSFGLLGYRSATDTQYF. This chain connects TRBV28 to TRBJ2-3, with D unclear. Trimming took 3 bases from V and 2 from J, leaving 24 bases between them. This CDR3 spans 19 amino acids. CDR1 and CDR2 (germline): MDHEN, SYDVKM.

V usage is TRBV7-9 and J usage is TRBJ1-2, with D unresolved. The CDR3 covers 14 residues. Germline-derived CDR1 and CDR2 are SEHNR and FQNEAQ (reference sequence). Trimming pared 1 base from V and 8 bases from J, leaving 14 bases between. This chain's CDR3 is CASSLVGNREGYTF. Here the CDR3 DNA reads TGTGCCAGCAGCTTAGTTGGGAATAGGGAAGGCTACACCTTC.

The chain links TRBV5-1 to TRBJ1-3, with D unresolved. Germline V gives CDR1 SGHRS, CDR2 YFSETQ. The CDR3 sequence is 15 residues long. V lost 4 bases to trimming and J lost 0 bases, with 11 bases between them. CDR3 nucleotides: TGCGCCAGCAGCCTGGGGAGGTCCTCTGGAAACACCATATATTTT. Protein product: CASSLGRSSGNTIYF.

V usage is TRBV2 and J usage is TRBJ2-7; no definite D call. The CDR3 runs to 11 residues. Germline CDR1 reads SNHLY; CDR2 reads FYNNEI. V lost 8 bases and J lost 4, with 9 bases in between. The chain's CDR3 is CASETQYEQYF. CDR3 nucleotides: TGTGCCAGCGAGACCCAATACGAGCAGTACTTC.

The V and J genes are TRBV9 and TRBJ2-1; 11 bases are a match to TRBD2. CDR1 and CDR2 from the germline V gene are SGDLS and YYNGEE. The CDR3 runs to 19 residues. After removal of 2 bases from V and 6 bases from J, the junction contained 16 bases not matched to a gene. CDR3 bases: TGTGCCAGCAGCGTGGCGGATCCTACGACTAGCGGGATGGGCAATGAGCAGTTCTTC. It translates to CASSVADPTTSGMGNEQFF.

This CDR3 is CASSKTGTSNQPQHF. CDR3 nucleotide sequence: TGTGCCAGCAGCAAGACAGGTACCAGCAATCAGCCCCAGCATTTT. The rearrangement uses TRBV28 and TRBJ1-5, with TRBD1 as a possible D gene (6 bases). The CDR3 spans 15 residues. V gave up 6 bases and J gave up 1 base, with 13 bases separating them. CDR1 is MDHEN and CDR2 is SYDVKM in the germline V gene. Based on the CDR3 plus reference TRBV28 and TRBJ1-5, the full variable domain is DVKVTQSSRYLVKRTGEKVFLECVQDMDHENMFWYRQDPGLGLRLIYFSYDVKMKEKGDIPEGYSVSREKKERFSLILESASTNQTSMYLCASSKTGTSNQPQHFGDGTRLSIL.

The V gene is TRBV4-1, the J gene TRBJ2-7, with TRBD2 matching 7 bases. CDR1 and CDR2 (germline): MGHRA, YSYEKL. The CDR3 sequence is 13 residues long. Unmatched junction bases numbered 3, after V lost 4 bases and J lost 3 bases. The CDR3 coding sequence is TGCGCCAGCAGCCGTGGACTAGACTACGAGCAGTACTTC. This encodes CASSRGLDYEQYF.

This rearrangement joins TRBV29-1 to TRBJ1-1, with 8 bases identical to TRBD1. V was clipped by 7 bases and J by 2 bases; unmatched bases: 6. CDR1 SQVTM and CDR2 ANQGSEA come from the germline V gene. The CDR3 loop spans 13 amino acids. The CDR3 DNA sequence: TGCAGCGCACAGGGACAGGCCAACACTGAAGCTTTCTTT. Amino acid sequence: CSAQGQANTEAFF.

The CDR3 nucleotides read TGTGCCAGCAGTTCGCGGGACAAAAACTATGGCTACACCTTC. It translates to CASSSRDKNYGYTF. The chain combines TRBV6-2 or TRBV6-3 with TRBJ1-2; D is possibly TRBD1 (6 bases). Germline CDR1 reads MNHEY; CDR2 reads SVGEGT. The CDR3 contains 14 residues. V was shortened by 4 bases and J by 2 bases, with 11 bases between the two germline ends.

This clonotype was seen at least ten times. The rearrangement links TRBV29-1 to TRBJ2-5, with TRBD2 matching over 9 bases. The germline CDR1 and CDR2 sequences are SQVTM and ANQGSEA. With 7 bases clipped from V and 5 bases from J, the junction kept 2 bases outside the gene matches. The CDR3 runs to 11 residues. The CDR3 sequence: CSAAGGETQYF. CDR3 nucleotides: TGCAGCGCTGCGGGGGGGGAGACCCAGTACTTC.

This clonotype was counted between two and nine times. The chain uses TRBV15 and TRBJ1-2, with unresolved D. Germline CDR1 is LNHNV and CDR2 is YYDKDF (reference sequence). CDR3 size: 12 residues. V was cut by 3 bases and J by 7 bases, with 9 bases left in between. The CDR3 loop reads CATSREEFGYTF. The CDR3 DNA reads TGTGCCACCAGCAGGGAGGAATTTGGCTACACCTTC. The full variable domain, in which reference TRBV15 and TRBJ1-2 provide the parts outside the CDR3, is DAMVIQNPRYQVTQFGKPVTLSCSQTLNHNVMYWYQQKSSQAPKLLFHYYDKDFNNEADTPDNFQSRRPNTSFCFLDIRSPGLGDTAMYLCATSREEFGYTFGSGTRLTVV.

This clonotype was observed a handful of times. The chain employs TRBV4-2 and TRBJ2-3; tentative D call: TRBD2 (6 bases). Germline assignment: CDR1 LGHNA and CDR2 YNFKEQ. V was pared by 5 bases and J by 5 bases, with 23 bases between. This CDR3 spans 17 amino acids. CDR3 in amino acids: CASSSRPWGLPIDTQYF. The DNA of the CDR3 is TGTGCCAGCAGCAGTCGCCCTTGGGGACTTCCTATAGATACGCAGTATTTT.

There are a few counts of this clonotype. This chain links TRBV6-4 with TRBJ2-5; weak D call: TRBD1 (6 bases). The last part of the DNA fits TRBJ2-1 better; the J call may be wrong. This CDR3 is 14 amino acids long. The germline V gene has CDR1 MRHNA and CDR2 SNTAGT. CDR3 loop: CASSVTPGQGEQFF. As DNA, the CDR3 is TGTGCCAGCAGTGTAACCCCGGGACAAGGTGAGCAGTTCTTC.

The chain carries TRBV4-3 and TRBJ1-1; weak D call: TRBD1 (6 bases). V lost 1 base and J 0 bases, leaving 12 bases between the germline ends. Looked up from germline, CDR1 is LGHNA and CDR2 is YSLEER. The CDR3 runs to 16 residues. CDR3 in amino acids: CASSQALGAMNTEAFF. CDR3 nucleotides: TGCGCCAGCAGCCAAGCGTTGGGGGCGATGAACACTGAAGCTTTCTTT.

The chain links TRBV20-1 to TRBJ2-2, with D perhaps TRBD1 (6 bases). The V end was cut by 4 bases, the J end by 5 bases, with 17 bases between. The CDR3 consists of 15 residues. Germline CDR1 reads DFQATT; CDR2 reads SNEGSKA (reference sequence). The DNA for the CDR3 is TGCAGTGCTATCCGCCGGGACACTGTAACCGGGGAGCTGTTTTTT. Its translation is CSAIRRDTVTGELFF.

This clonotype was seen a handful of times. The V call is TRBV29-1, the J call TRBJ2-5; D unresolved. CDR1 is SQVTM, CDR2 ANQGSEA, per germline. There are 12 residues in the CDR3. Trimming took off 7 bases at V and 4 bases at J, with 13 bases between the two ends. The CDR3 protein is CSAHGDGETQYF. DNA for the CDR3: TGCAGCGCCCATGGGGATGGAGAGACCCAGTACTTC.